This TCR beta chain was identified during a study of human T cells and chemical hapten exposure. Study in general: How much TCR each sample yielded varied, mostly because pooled library volumes differed slightly.

This clonotype was detected many times. Its antigen is still unknown. The library put unique molecular identifiers onto individual cDNA molecules. In the authors' methods: TCRs per sample had a median of about 100,000 and ranged from about 23,224 to 690,600. A single record per CDR3 protein comes from TCRdb applying MiXCR to the 5' RACE reads. These V and J calls originate from TCRdb's pipeline instead of the authors' own analysis. The data show about 140,000 distinct CDR3 sequences, 4.1% seen once. General study findings and limits: TCRs at a frequency above 1 in 1000 stayed unchanged with DPC sensitization.

Unseparated into fractions, whole blood served as the source from which total RNA was extracted. The receptor comes from a female donor in good health.

CDR3 in DNA: TGTGCCAGCTCACCACCGGACATGGGTTCGACCGGGGAGCTGTTTTTT. It is translated as CASSPPDMGSTGELFF. The genes are TRBV18 and TRBJ2-2; possibly TRBD1 for D (5 bases). V was cut by 0 bases and J by 5 bases, with 13 bases left in between. The CDR3 runs 16 residues. Germline CDR1 KGHSH, CDR2 LQKENI. Together with reference TRBV18 and TRBJ2-2, the CDR3 gives the full variable domain: NAGVMQNPRHLVRRRGQEARLRCSPMKGHSHVYWYRQLPEEGLKFMVYLQKENIIDESGMPKERFSAEFPKEGPSILRIQQVVRGDSAAYFCASSPPDMGSTGELFFGEGSRLTVL.